These 15 T cell receptor beta chains came from one sample sequenced in a study of blood T cell repertoires in COVID-19. Libraries were prepared by immunoSEQ multiplex PCR; TCRdb keeps only in-frame clonotypes and omits some of them. The data contain about 250,000 clones, around 90% of them singletons. Source material: PBMCs or T cells enriched from blood (not recorded which). The receptors derive from a woman aged 50 to 60 who had recovered from COVID-19.

J is TRBJ2-1 and V is TRBV15; 7 positions match TRBD1. V lost 2 bases to trimming and J lost 1 base; unmatched junction nucleotides: 14. CDR1 LNHNV and CDR2 YYDKDF come from the germline V gene (reference sequence). The CDR3 has 19 residues. In DNA, the CDR3 is TGTGCCACCAGCAGACGGGGACAGTCTTACAGAAGGTCCTACAATGAGCAGTTCTTC. It is translated as CATSRRGQSYRRSYNEQFF.

The rearrangement joins TRBV6-5 to TRBJ2-2, with D possibly TRBD2 on 7 matching bases. Looked up from germline, CDR1 is MNHEY and CDR2 is SVGAGI. CDR3 length: 14 residues. V lost 3 bases and J lost 6, with 11 bases in between. In DNA, the CDR3 is TGTGCCAGCAGTTATCGGGGGGCCCCCGGGGAGCTGTTTTTT. Translation: CASSYRGAPGELFF.

The chain recombines TRBV9 with TRBJ1-6, with TRBD1 identical over 7 bases. Germline trimming cut 4 bases from V and 0 bases from J; bases unmatched to any gene: 4. Germline CDR1 is SGDLS and CDR2 is YYNGEE. CDR3 length: 16 residues. The CDR3 loop reads CASSRTGDSYNSPLHF. DNA for the CDR3: TGTGCCAGCAGCCGAACAGGGGACTCCTATAATTCACCCCTCCACTTT.

V gene TRBV5-4 combines with J gene TRBJ2-2; tentatively, D is TRBD1 (6 bases). Germline V CDR1 and CDR2: SGHNT, YYREEE (reference sequence). V was clipped by 5 bases and J by 6 bases, with 11 bases between them. This CDR3 comprises 13 residues. The CDR3 DNA follows: TGTGCCAGCAGTCAACAGGGCCCCGGGGAGCTGTTTTTT. Residues: CASSQQGPGELFF.

This rearrangement joins TRBV28 to TRBJ2-1; 7 bases align to TRBD1. J was trimmed by 5 bases and V by 8 bases; bases with no gene match: 18. Germline lookup yields CDR1 MDHEN and CDR2 SYDVKM. The CDR3 runs to 17 residues. The CDR3 DNA follows: TGTGCCAGCTCCCCGGGGTATGAGACAGGGATGAACAATGAGCAGTTCTTC. Protein sequence: CASSPGYETGMNNEQFF.

The chain couples TRBV7-3 to TRBJ2-1; 7 bases map to TRBD1. The CDR3 is 14 amino acids. In germline, CDR1 is SGHTA, CDR2 FQGTGA. J lost 7 bases, V lost 6 bases, and 9 bases had no gene match. CDR3 bases: TGTGCCAGCAGGCAGACAGGGTCCAGGAATGAGCAGTTCTTC. This translates into CASRQTGSRNEQFF.

CDR3 in DNA: TGTGCCAGCAGCTCCGACCCCGGGAATGAGCAGTTCTTC. This gives the protein CASSSDPGNEQFF. The genes are TRBV7-2 and TRBJ2-1; no firm D call. The CDR3 spans 13 residues. The germline V gene encodes CDR1 SGHTA and CDR2 FQGNSA. Trimming cost V 4 bases and J 7 bases, with 11 bases left between them.

This sequence joins TRBV19 and TRBJ2-1; TRBD2 matches at 8 bases. CDR1 is LNHDA and CDR2 is SQIVND in the germline V gene (reference sequence). The V gene end was trimmed by 10 bases and the J gene end by 4 bases; junction bases not matched to a gene: 12. The CDR3 loop spans 15 amino acids. CDR3 residues: CATTLAGGHYNEQFF. The CDR3 DNA is TGTGCCACCACCTTGGCGGGAGGCCATTACAATGAGCAGTTCTTC. Looking up the rest from reference TRBV19 and TRBJ2-1 gives the full variable domain: DGGITQSPKYLFRKEGQNVTLSCEQNLNHDAMYWYRQDPGQGLRLIYYSQIVNDFQKGDIAEGYSVSREKKESFPLTVTSAQKNPTAFYLCATTLAGGHYNEQFFGPGTRLTVL.

The sample holds one count of this clone. One end of the junction fails to match germline, which may point to a read error. The rearrangement joins TRBV3-1 (or the pseudogene TRBV3-2) to TRBJ1-6; perhaps TRBD1 as D (6 bases). The germline gives CDR1 LGHDT, CDR2 YNNKEL (reference sequence). There are 14 residues in the CDR3. The CDR3 spells CAGRLGQKNSPLHF. CDR3 nucleotides: TGTGCCGGCAGACTGGGACAAAAAAATTCACCCCTCCACTTT.

This clone has only one observation. The V and J genes are TRBV14 and TRBJ2-5, with D perhaps matching TRBD1 (5 bases). Trimming removed 4 bases from V and 5 bases from J, with 14 bases in between. Germline V CDR1 and CDR2: SGHDN, FVKESK. The CDR3 covers 14 residues. CDR3 loop: CASSRVRVTETQYF. DNA for the CDR3: TGTGCCAGCAGCCGCGTCAGGGTAACGGAGACCCAGTACTTC.

This chain connects TRBV6-5 to TRBJ1-5; 8 bases line up with TRBD1. The V segment lost 6 bases and the J segment 7 bases; nucleotides outside the gene matches: 11. Per germline, CDR1 MNHEY and CDR2 SVGAGI. The CDR3 totals 15 residues. The CDR3 reads CASRADRGNRQPQHF. CDR3 coding DNA: TGTGCCAGCAGAGCCGACAGGGGTAACAGGCAGCCCCAGCATTTT.

This chain connects TRBV7-2 to TRBJ1-5; D gene ambiguous. This CDR3 comprises 15 residues. CDR1 SGHTA and CDR2 FQGNSA come from the germline V gene. The V end lost 5 bases, the J end lost 6 bases, and 17 bases lay between the germline ends. Written as DNA, the CDR3 is TGTGCCAGCAGCGGGGTCACCGGGGTTCCTCAGCCCCAGCATTTT. Translation gives CASSGVTGVPQPQHF. The entire variable domain, with the rest obtained from reference TRBV7-2 and TRBJ1-5, is as follows: GAGVSQSPSNKVTEKGKDVELRCDPISGHTALYWYRQSLGQGLEFLIYFQGNSAPDKSGLPSDRFSAERTGGSVSTLTIQRTQQEDSAVYLCASSGVTGVPQPQHFGDGTRLSIL.

The chain links TRBV9 to TRBJ2-7; 10 bases line up with TRBD2. The germline V gene encodes CDR1 SGDLS and CDR2 YYNGEE. The junction had 11 bases not matched to a gene; V was cut back by 2 bases and J by 6 bases. The CDR3 has 16 amino acids. In nucleotides, the CDR3 is TGTGCCAGCAGCGTTGACCCTAGCGGGAGCCTAGGCGAGCAGTACTTC. Its translation is CASSVDPSGSLGEQYF.

This chain connects TRBV7-9 to TRBJ1-2; TRBD1 agrees at 9 bases. Germline V CDR1 and CDR2: SEHNR, FQNEAQ (reference sequence). This CDR3 is built from 13 residues. Trimming at V came to 6 bases and at J to 6 bases, leaving 5 bases not matched to a gene. The CDR3 region has the DNA TGTGCCAGCAGTTTACAGGGGGCTCATGGCTACACCTTC. Translating gives CASSLQGAHGYTF. The full variable domain, its missing parts supplied by reference TRBV7-9 and TRBJ1-2, is DTGVSQNPRHKITKRGQNVTFRCDPISEHNRLYWYRQTLGQGPEFLTYFQNEAQLEKSRLLSDRFSAERPKGSFSTLEIQRTEQGDSAMYLCASSLQGAHGYTFGSGTRLTVV.

This rearrangement joins TRBV2 to TRBJ1-2, with D uncertain. Trimming removed 11 bases at V and 6 bases at J, with 25 bases between. The CDR3 has 15 residues. The germline V gene has CDR1 SNHLY and CDR2 FYNNEI. For the CDR3, the DNA is TGTGCCTGCCCCGCGGGAGTCAGAAGCTTCCATGGCTACACCTTC. It encodes CACPAGVRSFHGYTF. Variable domain in full (rest from reference TRBV2 and TRBJ1-2): EPEVTQTPSHQVTQMGQEVILRCVPISNHLYFYWYRQILGQKVEFLVSFYNNEISEKSEIFDDQFSVERPDGSNFTLKIRSTKLEDSAMYFCACPAGVRSFHGYTFGSGTRLTVV.